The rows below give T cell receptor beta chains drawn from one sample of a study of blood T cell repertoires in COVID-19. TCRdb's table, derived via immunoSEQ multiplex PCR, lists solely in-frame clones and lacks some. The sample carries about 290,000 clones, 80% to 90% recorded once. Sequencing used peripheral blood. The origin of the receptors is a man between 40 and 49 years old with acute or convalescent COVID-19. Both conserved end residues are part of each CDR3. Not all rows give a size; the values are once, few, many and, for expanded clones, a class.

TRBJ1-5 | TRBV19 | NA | CASSIREGMPQHF
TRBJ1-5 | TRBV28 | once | CASSSTNGFGQPQHF
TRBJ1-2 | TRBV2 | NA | CASSETGFGYTF
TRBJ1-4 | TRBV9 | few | CASSVDTNEKLFF
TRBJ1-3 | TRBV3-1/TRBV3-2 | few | CASSHEWTTGNTIYF
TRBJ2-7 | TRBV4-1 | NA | CASSQTTGSYEQYF
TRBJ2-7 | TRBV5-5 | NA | CASSPGTGNFNEQYF
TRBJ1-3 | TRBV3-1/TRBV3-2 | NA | CASSQGSGVGNTIYF
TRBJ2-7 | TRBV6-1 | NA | CASSEALTSGVYEQYF
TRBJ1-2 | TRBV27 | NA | CASSPSGQRGYTF
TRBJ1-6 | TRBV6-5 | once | CASSYPGQGNSPLHF